The 7 T cell receptor beta chains below were found in one sample sequenced in a study of regulatory T cells in long-lasting Graves disease. Construction of TCR beta libraries relied on iRepertoire HTBI primers and on Arm-PCR targeting CDR3 regions. MiXCR, run by TCRdb on the multiplex PCR reads, gives a single entry per CDR3 protein. Among 450,000 or so distinct CDR3 sequences, less than 25% were seen once, and the ten largest hold about 7.8%. Time point described: persistent/refractory GD, antithyroid drugs over 5 years with positive TRAb. From PBMCs, RNA was extracted and then used to make the TCR library. Material: peripheral blood mononuclear cells (PBMCs), obtained when the disease was refractory, from a patient treated with antithyroid drugs. These receptors were taken from a female donor with Graves disease.

The chain employs TRBV20-1 and TRBJ1-5; 12 bases align to TRBD1. The V gene's germline CDR1 is DFQATT and CDR2 SNEGSKA (reference sequence). This CDR3 region has 17 residues. V dropped 4 bases and J dropped 0; count of bases not matched to a gene: 7. CDR3 sequence: CSATPGQGAHSNQPQHF. Written as DNA, the CDR3 is TGCAGTGCTACACCGGGACAGGGGGCTCATAGCAATCAGCCCCAGCATTTT.

The V call is TRBV4-1, the J call TRBJ2-5; D is possibly TRBD2 (6 bases). Per the germline V gene, CDR1 is MGHRA and CDR2 is YSYEKL. The CDR3 contains 16 residues. Trimming cost V 5 bases and J 0 bases, with 16 bases left between them. The CDR3 reads CASSARDSRYQETQYF. DNA for the CDR3: TGCGCCAGCAGCGCCCGGGACTCCCGCTACCAAGAGACCCAGTACTTC.

The V call is TRBV7-9, the J call TRBJ2-1; no firm D call. Germline lookup yields CDR1 SEHNR and CDR2 FQNEAQ (reference sequence). CDR3 length: 16 residues. V shed 3 bases and J shed 1 base, with 13 bases lying between them. CDR3 region: CASSLERTISYNEQFF. CDR3 DNA sequence: TGTGCCAGCAGCTTGGAGAGGACCATTTCCTACAATGAGCAGTTCTTC.

There are many counts of this clonotype. The V call is TRBV28, the J call TRBJ2-7; 7 bases fit TRBD1. CDR1 and CDR2 from the germline V gene are MDHEN and SYDVKM. With 4 bases clipped from V and 1 base from J, the junction kept 10 bases outside the gene matches. This CDR3 is built from 16 residues. The CDR3 DNA reads as TGTGCCAGCAGTTCTGCCCCCGGGACAGAGTCCTACGAGCAGTACTTC. Protein product: CASSSAPGTESYEQYF.

This chain links TRBV28 with TRBJ1-4; a possible D gene is TRBD1 (6 bases). Per the germline V gene, CDR1 is MDHEN and CDR2 is SYDVKM. The CDR3 runs to 15 residues. Trimming stripped 7 bases from V and 4 bases from J, with 16 bases between. Written as DNA, the CDR3 is TGTGCCAGCACCCCGCAGGGGCAGGGTAATGAAAAACTGTTTTTT. Translation gives CASTPQGQGNEKLFF.

This clonotype was seen at least ten times. The chain has TRBV5-4 and TRBJ1-2, with D maybe TRBD1 (5 bases). The CDR3 covers 13 residues. V lost 6 bases and J lost 8, with 17 bases in between. The germline CDR1 and CDR2 sequences are SGHNT and YYREEE (reference sequence). Here the CDR3 DNA reads TGTGCCAGCACCTCAGGGCCACGTTGGGGCTACACCTTC. This encodes CASTSGPRWGYTF.

CDR3 nucleotide sequence: TGCGCCAGCAGCCCCGTGGGGACAAGCCTGTACAATGAGCAGTTCTTC. Protein: CASSPVGTSLYNEQFF. The chain is built from TRBV5-1 and TRBJ2-1; D is perhaps TRBD1 (6 bases). Trimming took 4 bases from V and 4 from J, leaving 18 bases between them. The CDR3 is 16 amino acids. Germline CDR1 reads SGHRS; CDR2 reads YFSETQ.